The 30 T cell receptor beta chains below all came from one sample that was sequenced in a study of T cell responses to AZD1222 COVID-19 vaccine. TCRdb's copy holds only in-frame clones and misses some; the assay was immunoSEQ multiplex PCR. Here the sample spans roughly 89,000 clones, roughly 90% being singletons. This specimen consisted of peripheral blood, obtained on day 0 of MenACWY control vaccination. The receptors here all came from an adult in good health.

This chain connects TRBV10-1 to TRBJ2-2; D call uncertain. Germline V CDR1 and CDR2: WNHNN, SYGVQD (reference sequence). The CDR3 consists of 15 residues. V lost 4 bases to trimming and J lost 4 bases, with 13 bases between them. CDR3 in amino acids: CASSAQSRSTGELFF. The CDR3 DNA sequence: TGCGCCAGCAGTGCCCAGTCTCGGAGCACCGGGGAGCTGTTTTTT.

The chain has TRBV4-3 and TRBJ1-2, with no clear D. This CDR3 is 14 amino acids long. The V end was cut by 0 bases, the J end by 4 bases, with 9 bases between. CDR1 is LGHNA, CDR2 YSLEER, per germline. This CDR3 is CASSQDSQSYGYTF. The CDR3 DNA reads TGCGCCAGCAGCCAAGACAGCCAGAGCTATGGCTACACCTTC.

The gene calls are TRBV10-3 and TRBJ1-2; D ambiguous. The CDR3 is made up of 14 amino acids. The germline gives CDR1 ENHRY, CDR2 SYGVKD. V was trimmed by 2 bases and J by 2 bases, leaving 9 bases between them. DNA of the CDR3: TGTGCCATCAGTGAGCTCGCGGGGAACTATGGCTACACCTTC. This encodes CAISELAGNYGYTF.

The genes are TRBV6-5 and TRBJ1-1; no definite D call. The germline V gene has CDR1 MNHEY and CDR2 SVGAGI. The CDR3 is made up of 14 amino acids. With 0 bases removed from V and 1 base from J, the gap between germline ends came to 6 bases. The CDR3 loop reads CASSYSRGNTEAFF. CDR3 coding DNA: TGTGCCAGCAGTTACTCGAGAGGGAACACTGAAGCTTTCTTT.

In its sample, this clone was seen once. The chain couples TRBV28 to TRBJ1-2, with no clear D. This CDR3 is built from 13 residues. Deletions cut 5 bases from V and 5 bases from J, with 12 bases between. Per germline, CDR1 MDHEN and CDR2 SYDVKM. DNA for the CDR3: TGTGCCAGCAGTAGACCCCTAAAGTATGGCTACACCTTC. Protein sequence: CASSRPLKYGYTF.

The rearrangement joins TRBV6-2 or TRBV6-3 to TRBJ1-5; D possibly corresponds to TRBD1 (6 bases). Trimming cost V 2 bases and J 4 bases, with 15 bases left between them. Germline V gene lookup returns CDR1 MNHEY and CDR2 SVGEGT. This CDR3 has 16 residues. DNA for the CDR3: TGTGCCAGCAGTTACGGGCAGGGGATAACAAATCAGCCCCAGCATTTT. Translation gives CASSYGQGITNQPQHF.

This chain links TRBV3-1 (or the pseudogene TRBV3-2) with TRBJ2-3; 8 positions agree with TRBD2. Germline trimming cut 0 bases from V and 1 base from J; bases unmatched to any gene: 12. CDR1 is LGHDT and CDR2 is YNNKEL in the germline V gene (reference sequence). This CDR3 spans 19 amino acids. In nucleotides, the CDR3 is TGTGCCAGCAGCCAAGATCAAAGTAGCGGGATAAGGGGCACAGATACGCAGTATTTT. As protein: CASSQDQSSGIRGTDTQYF.

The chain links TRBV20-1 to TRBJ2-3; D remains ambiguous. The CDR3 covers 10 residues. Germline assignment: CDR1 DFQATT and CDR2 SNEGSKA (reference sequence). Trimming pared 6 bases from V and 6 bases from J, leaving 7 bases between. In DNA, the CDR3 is TGCAGTGCCGCAAGGGATACGCAGTATTTT. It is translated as CSAARDTQYF.

This CDR3 is CSVITGTAYEQYF. CDR3 sequence (DNA): TGCAGCGTGATTACCGGGACAGCCTACGAGCAGTACTTC. The genes are TRBV29-1 and TRBJ2-7, with 7 bases aligning to TRBD1. V trimming: 6 bases; J trimming: 2 bases; junction bases outside the gene matches: 7. The CDR3 runs 13 residues. Germline V gene sequence: CDR1 SQVTM, CDR2 ANQGSEA.

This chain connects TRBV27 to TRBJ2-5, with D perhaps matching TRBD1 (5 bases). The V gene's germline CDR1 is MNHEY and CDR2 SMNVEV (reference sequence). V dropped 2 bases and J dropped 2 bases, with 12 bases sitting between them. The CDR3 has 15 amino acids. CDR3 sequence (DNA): TGTGCCAGCAGTTTAGGGCGGACATTTCAAGAGACCCAGTACTTC. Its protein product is CASSLGRTFQETQYF.

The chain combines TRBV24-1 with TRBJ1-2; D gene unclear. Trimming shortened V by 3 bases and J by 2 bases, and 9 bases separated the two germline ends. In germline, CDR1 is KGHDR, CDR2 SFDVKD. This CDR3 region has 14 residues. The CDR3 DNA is TGTGCCACCAGTGATGCCCGTTTGAACTATGGCTACACCTTC. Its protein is CATSDARLNYGYTF.

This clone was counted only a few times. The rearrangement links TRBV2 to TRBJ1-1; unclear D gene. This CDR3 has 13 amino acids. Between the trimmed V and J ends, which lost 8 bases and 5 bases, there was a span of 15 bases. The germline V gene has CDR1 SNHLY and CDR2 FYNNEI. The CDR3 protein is CASAPRYRTEAFF. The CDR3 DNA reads TGTGCCAGCGCCCCAAGATATAGGACTGAAGCTTTCTTT.

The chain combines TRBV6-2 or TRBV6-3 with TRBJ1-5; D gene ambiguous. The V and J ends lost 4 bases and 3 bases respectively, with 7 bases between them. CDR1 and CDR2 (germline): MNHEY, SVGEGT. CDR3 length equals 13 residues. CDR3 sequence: CASSSSLNQPQHF. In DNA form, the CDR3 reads TGTGCCAGCAGTTCGTCACTCAATCAGCCCCAGCATTTT.

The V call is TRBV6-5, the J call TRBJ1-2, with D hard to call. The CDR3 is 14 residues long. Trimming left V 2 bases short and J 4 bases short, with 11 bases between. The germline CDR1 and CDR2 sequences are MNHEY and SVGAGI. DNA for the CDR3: TGTGCCAGCAGTTACGAGAGCGGCTTCTATGGCTACACCTTC. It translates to CASSYESGFYGYTF.

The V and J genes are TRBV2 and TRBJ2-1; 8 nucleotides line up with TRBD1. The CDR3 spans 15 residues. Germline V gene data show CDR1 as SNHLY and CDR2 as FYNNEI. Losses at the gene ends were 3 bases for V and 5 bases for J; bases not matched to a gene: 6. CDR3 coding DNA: TGTGCCAGCAGTGAGTGGGGACAGGCCGACAATGAGCAGTTCTTC. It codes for CASSEWGQADNEQFF.

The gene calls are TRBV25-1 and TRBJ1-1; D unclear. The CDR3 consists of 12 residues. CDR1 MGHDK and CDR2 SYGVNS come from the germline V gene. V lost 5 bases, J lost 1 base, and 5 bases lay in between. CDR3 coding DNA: TGTGCCAGCAGTAAACGGAACACTGAAGCTTTCTTT. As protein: CASSKRNTEAFF.

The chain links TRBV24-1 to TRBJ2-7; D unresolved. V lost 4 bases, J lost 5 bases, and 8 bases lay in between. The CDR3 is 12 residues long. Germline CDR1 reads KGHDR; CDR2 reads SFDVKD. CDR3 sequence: CATSDPLHEQYF. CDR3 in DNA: TGTGCCACCAGTGACCCCTTACACGAGCAGTACTTC.

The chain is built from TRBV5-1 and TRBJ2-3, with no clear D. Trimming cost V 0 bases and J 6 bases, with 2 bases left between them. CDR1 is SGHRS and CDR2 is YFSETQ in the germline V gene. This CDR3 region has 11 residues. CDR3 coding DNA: TGCGCCAGCAGCTTGGAGGATACGCAGTATTTT. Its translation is CASSLEDTQYF.

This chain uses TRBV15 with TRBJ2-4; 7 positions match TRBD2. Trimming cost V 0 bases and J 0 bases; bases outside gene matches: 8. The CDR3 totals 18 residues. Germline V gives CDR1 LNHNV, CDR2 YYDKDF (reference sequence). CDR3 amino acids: CATSRDQRTGGAKNIQYF. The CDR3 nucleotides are TGTGCCACCAGCAGAGATCAACGGACGGGAGGAGCCAAAAACATTCAGTACTTC.

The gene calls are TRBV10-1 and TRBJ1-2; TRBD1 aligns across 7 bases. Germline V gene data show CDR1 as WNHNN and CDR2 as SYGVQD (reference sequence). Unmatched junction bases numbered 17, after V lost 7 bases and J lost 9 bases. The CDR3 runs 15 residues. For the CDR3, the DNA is TGCGCCAGCAACACCGGACAGGCGGGATCTATGCGCTACACCTTC. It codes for CASNTGQAGSMRYTF.

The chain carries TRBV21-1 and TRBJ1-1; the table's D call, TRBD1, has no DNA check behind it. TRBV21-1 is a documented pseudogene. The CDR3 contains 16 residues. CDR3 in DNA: TGTGCCAGCAGCAAAGGGGAGGACAGGTACCCAGGGAGGGCTTTCTTT. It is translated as CASSKGEDRYPGRAFF.

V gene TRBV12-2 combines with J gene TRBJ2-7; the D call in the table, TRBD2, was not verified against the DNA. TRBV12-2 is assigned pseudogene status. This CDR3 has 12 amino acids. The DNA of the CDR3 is TGTGCAAGTCGCGGCGGAGCCTACGAGCAGTACTTC. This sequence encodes CASRGGAYEQYF.

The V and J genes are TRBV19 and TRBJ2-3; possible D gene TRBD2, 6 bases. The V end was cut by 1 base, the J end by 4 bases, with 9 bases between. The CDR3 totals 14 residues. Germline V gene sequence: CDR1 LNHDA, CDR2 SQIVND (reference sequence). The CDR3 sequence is CASSIGRGADTQYF. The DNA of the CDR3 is TGTGCCAGTAGTATAGGGAGGGGCGCAGATACGCAGTATTTT.

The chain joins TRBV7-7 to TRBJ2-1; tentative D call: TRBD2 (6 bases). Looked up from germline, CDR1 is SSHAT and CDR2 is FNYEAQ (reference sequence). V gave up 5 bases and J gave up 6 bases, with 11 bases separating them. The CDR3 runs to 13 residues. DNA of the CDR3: TGTGCCAGCAGCATGGGGGGTTTCAATGAGCAGTTCTTC. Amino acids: CASSMGGFNEQFF.

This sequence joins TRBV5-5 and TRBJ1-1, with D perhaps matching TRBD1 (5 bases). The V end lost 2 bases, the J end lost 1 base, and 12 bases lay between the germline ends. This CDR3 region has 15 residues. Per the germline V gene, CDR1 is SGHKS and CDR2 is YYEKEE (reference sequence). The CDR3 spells CASSFIGAPNTEAFF. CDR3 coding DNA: TGTGCCAGCAGCTTTATAGGGGCACCGAACACTGAAGCTTTCTTT.

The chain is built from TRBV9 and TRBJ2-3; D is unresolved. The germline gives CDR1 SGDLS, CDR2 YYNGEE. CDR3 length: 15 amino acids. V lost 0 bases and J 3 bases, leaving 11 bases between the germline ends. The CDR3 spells CASSVALLVTDTQYF. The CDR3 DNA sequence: TGTGCCAGCAGCGTAGCTCTCCTTGTAACAGATACGCAGTATTTT.

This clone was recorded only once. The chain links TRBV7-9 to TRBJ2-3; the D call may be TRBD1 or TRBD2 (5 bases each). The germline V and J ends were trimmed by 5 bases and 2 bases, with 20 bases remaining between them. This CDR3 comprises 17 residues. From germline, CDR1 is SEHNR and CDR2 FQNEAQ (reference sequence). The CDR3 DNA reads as TGTGCCAGCAGCCGCAGTTTTTTGGGACGCTTCACAGATACGCAGTATTTT. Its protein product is CASSRSFLGRFTDTQYF.

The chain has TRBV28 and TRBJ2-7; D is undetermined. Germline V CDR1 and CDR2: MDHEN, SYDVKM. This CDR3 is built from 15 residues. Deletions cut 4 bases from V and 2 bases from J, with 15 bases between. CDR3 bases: TGTGCCAGCAGTTCCCACCTAGTACCCCCCTACGAGCAGTACTTC. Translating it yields CASSSHLVPPYEQYF.

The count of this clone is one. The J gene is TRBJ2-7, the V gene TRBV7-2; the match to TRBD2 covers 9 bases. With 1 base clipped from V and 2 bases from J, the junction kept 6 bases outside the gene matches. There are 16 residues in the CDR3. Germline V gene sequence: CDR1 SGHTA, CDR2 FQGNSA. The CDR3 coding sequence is TGTGCCAGCAGCTTAGTCCCTAGCGGGATAACCTACGAGCAGTACTTC. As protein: CASSLVPSGITYEQYF.

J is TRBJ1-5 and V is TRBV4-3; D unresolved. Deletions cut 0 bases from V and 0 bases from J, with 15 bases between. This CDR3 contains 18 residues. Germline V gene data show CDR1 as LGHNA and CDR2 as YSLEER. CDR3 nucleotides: TGCGCCAGCAGCCAAGAACCGCAGGCGACCCATAGCAATCAGCCCCAGCATTTT. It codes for CASSQEPQATHSNQPQHF.